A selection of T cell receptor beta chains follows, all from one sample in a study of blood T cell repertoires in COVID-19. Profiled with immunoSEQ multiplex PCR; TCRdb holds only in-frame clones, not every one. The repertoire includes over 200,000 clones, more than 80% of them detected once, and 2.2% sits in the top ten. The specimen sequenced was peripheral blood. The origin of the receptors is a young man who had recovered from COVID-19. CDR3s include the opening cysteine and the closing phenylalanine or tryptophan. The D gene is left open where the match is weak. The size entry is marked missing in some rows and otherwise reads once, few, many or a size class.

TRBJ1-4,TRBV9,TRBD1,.,CASSLTGPNEKLFF,TGTGCCAGCAGCCTGACAGGGCCTAATGAAAAACTGTTTTTT
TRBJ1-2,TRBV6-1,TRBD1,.,CASSEAGTGFNYGYTF,TGTGCCAGCAGTGAAGCTGGGACAGGTTTTAACTATGGCTACACCTTC
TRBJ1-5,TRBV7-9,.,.,CASSLGHYNQPQHF,TGTGCCAGCAGCTTGGGACACTACAATCAGCCCCAGCATTTT
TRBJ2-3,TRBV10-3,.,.,CAISVGTFRTSTDTQYF,TGTGCCATCAGTGTTGGGACTTTTCGCACTAGCACAGATACGCAGTATTTT
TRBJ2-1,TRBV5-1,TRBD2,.,CASSPGGYNEQFF,TGCGCCAGCAGCCCGGGGGGGTACAATGAGCAGTTCTTC
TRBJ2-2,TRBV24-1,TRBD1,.,CATRSFGTGNTGELFF,TGTGCCACCAGGTCTTTCGGGACAGGGAACACCGGGGAGCTGTTTTTT
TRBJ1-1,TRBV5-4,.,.,CASSPRTDPSTEAFF,TGTGCCAGCAGCCCCCGGACAGACCCGAGCACTGAAGCTTTCTTT
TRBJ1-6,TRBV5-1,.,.,CASSRQQGGNSPLHF,TGCGCCAGCAGCCGTCAACAGGGCGGGAATTCACCCCTCCACTTT
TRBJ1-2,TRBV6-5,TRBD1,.,CASGQGANYGYTF,TGTGCCAGTGGACAGGGGGCGAACTATGGCTACACCTTC
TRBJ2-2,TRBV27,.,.,CASRNRLNTGELFF,TGTGCCAGCAGAAACAGGTTGAACACCGGGGAGCTGTTTTTT
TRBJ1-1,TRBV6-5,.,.,CASSPDGVKAFF,TGTGCCAGCAGTCCTGACGGGGTAAAAGCTTTCTTT
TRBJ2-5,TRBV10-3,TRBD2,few,CAIRPESGGGETQYF,TGTGCCATCAGACCCGAATCGGGGGGGGGAGAGACCCAGTACTTC
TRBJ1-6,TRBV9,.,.,CASSATAFSGNNSPLHF,TGTGCCAGCAGCGCAACCGCGTTCTCGGGGAATAATTCACCCCTCCACTTT
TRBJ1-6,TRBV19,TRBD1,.,CASSPHPGTGNSPLHF,TGTGCCAGTAGTCCTCACCCCGGGACAGGGAATTCACCCCTCCACTTT
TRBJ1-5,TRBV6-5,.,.,CASSLSISNQPQHF,TGTGCCAGCAGTCTGAGCATTAGCAATCAGCCCCAGCATTTT
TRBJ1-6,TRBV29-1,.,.,CSVEEAANSPLHF,TGCAGCGTTGAAGAGGCGGCTAATTCACCCCTCCACTTT
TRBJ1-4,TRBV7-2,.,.,CASSLVVNEKLFF,TGTGCCAGCAGCTTAGTAGTTAATGAAAAACTGTTTTTT
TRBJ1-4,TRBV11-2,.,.,CASSRDGQSEKLFF,TGTGCCAGCAGTAGGGACGGACAGTCTGAAAAACTGTTTTTT
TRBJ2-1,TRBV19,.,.,CASRSGGSSYNEQFF,TGTGCCAGTAGGTCCGGCGGCAGCTCCTACAATGAGCAGTTCTTC
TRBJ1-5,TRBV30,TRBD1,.,CAWSLGTGRNQPQHF,TGTGCCTGGAGTTTAGGGACAGGCCGCAATCAGCCCCAGCATTTT
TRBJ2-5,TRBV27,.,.,CASSLSEAAPQETQYF,TGTGCCAGCAGTTTATCGGAGGCGGCACCTCAAGAGACCCAGTACTTC
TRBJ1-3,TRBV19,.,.,CASTGNTIYF,TGTGCCAGTACGGGAAACACCATATATTTT
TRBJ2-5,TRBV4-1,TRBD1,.,CASSQDQGATQETQYF,TGCGCCAGCAGCCAAGATCAGGGGGCCACCCAAGAGACCCAGTACTTC
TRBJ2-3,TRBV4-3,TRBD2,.,CASSLQRRGATDTQYF,TGCGCCAGCAGCCTCCAAAGGCGGGGGGCCACAGATACGCAGTATTTT
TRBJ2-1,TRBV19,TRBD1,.,CASSGTADNEQFF,TGTGCCAGTTCCGGGACAGCAGACAATGAGCAGTTCTTC
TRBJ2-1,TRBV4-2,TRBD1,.,CASSHGTAPQNNEQFF,TGTGCCAGCAGCCACGGGACAGCGCCTCAAAACAATGAGCAGTTCTTC
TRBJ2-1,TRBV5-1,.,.,CASSLESGAYNEQFF,TGCGCCAGCAGCTTGGAGTCGGGGGCCTACAATGAGCAGTTCTTC
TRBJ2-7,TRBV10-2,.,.,CASSAGLYYEQYF,TGCGCCAGCAGTGCAGGACTTTACTACGAGCAGTACTTC
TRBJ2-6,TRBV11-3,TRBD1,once,CASSLGQGNVLTF,TGTGCCAGCAGCCTGGGACAGGGGAACGTCCTGACTTTC
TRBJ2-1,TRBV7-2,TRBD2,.,CASSTGLAGGNEQFF,TGTGCCAGCAGCACGGGACTAGCGGGGGGAAATGAGCAGTTCTTC
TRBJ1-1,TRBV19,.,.,CASSIGRGAEAFF,TGTGCCAGTAGTATCGGGCGGGGCGCTGAAGCTTTCTTT
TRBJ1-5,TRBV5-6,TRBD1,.,CASSFWTGTYSNQPQHF,TGTGCCAGCAGCTTTTGGACAGGGACTTATAGCAATCAGCCCCAGCATTTT
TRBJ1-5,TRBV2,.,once,CASSRDRNSNQPQHF,TGTGCCAGCAGCCGCGACAGAAATAGCAATCAGCCCCAGCATTTT
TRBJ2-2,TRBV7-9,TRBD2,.,CASSLPTSGGNTGELFF,TGTGCCAGCAGCTTACCGACTAGCGGGGGGAACACCGGGGAGCTGTTTTTT
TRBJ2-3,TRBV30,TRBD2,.,CAVRGMFAGGRASTDTQYF,TGTGCCGTCCGGGGTATGTTTGCGGGGGGCAGAGCTAGCACAGATACGCAGTATTTT
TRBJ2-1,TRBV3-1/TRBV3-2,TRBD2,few,CASSPPVAGSYNEQFF,TGTGCCAGCAGCCCCCCGGTAGCGGGGAGCTACAATGAGCAGTTCTTC
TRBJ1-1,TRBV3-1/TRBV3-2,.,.,CASSPVQGNTEAFF,TGTGCCAGCAGCCCTGTTCAGGGGAACACTGAAGCTTTCTTT
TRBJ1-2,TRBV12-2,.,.,CASRLAGQNYGYTF,TGTGCAAGTCGCTTAGCGGGGCAGAACTATGGCTACACCTTC
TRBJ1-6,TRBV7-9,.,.,CASSPQPAGKDSPLHF,TGTGCCAGCAGCCCCCAACCGGCAGGGAAGGATTCACCCCTCCACTTT
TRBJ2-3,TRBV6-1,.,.,CASSELTDTQYF,TGTGCCAGCAGTGAACTCACAGATACGCAGTATTTT
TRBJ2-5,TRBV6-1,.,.,CASSEQGQGQETQYF,TGTGCCAGCAGTGAACAGGGCCAGGGCCAAGAGACCCAGTACTTC
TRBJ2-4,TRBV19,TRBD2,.,CASRPEPGLDHSAKNIQYF,TGTGCCAGTAGGCCAGAGCCGGGACTAGACCATTCAGCCAAAAACATTCAGTACTTC
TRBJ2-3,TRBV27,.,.,CASSFLPSADTQYF,TGTGCCAGCAGTTTTCTCCCCTCCGCAGATACGCAGTATTTT
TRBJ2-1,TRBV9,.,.,CASSVVVLDEQFF,TGTGCCAGCAGCGTAGTTGTACTCGATGAGCAGTTCTTC
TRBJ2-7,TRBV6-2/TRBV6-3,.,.,CASSVLNEQYF,TGTGCCAGCAGCGTACTCAACGAGCAGTACTTC
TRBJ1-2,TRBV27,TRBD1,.,CASSSLTGDGYGYTF,TGTGCCAGCAGTTCCCTTACAGGGGATGGCTATGGCTACACCTTC
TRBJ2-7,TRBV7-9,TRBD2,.,CASSLRRGGRRYEQYF,TGTGCCAGCAGCTTAAGGCGGGGGGGACGCAGATACGAGCAGTACTTC
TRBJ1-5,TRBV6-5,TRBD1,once,CASRIQGTGTQPQHF,TGTGCCAGCCGAATTCAAGGGACAGGCACCCAGCCCCAGCATTTT
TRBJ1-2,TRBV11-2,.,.,CASSAGQRYGYTF,TGTGCCAGCAGCGCTGGACAGCGATATGGCTACACCTTC
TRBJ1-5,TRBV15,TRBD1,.,CATSRRDRAGQPQHF,TGTGCCACCAGCCGCCGGGACAGGGCAGGACAGCCCCAGCATTTT
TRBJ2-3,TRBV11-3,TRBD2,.,CASSGGGASTDTQYF,TGTGCCAGCAGCGGCGGGGGAGCTAGCACAGATACGCAGTATTTT
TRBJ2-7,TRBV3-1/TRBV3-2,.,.,CASSQDATRKAYF,TGTGCCAGCAGCCAGGACGCCACTAGGAAAGCGTACTTC
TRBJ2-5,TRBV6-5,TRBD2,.,CASSPPRAGAKTQYF,TGTGCCAGCAGTCCCCCAAGAGCGGGGGCCAAGACCCAGTACTTC
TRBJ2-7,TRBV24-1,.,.,CATSGDRFGDEQYF,TGTGCCACCAGTGGTGACAGGTTTGGAGACGAGCAGTACTTC
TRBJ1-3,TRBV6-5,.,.,CASSLASSGNTIYF,TGTGCCAGCAGTCTGGCCTCCTCTGGAAACACCATATATTTT
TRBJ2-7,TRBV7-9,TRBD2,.,CASSSTSVAYEQYF,TGTGCCAGCAGCTCAACTAGCGTAGCCTACGAGCAGTACTTC
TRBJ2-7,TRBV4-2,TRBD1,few,CASSPLRTGSTYEQYF,TGTGCCAGCAGCCCGCTTCGGACAGGGAGTACCTACGAGCAGTACTTC
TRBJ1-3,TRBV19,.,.,CASSMTRGSGNTIYF,TGTGCCAGTAGTATGACCAGGGGCTCTGGAAACACCATATATTTT
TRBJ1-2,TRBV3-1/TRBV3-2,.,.,CASSQGAQGHGYTF,TGTGCCAGCAGCCAAGGCGCTCAGGGGCATGGCTACACCTTC